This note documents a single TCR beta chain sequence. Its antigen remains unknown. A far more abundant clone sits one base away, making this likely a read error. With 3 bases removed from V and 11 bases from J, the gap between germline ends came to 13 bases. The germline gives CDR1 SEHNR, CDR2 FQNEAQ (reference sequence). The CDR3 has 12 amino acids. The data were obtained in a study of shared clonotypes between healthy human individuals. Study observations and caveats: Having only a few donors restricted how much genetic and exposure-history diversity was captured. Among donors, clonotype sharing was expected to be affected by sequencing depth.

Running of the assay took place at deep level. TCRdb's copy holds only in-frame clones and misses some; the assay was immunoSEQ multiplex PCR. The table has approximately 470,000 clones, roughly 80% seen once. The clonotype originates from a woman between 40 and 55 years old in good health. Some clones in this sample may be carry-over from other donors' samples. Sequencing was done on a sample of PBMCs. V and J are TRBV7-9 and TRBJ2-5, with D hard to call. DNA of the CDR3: TGTGCCAGCAGCTTGAGGAGCTACAAGCAGTACTTC. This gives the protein CASSLRSYKQYF.